Below, 15 T cell receptor beta chains from the same sample are listed, as sequenced in a study of quantifying T cell responses using KT2 cells. Study as a whole: Reverse transcription used primers in the TCR alpha and beta constant regions.

A single-stranded UMI oligo with SP2 sequence was ligated to cDNA 3' ends. An equimolar mix of RC1.1 and RC1.2 primed the beta chain across TRBC1 and TRBC2. In TCRdb, the UMI-ligation and nested PCR reads were re-called with MiXCR into one record per CDR3 protein. The profile shows around 30,000 distinct CDR3 sequences, under 13% of them singletons. The sample consisted of PBMCs spiked with cells of the T cell clone KT2. These receptors all stem from a human donor.

In its sample, this clonotype was seen a few times. DNA for the CDR3: TGTGCCAGCAGCTTAGTGGGTTTACAGTTCTTC. It specifies CASSLVGLQFF. The chain is built from TRBV7-2 and TRBJ2-1; D unclear. Per the germline V gene, CDR1 is SGHTA and CDR2 is FQGNSA. Trimming shortened V by 1 base and J by 13 bases, and 8 bases separated the two germline ends. This CDR3 is 11 amino acids long.

This clonotype was seen many times. The chain has TRBV20-1 and TRBJ1-5, with a tentative D call TRBD1 (5 bases). Germline loops: CDR1 DFQATT, CDR2 SNEGSKA (reference sequence). V was trimmed by 0 bases and J by 7 bases, leaving 7 bases between them. The CDR3 is 12 amino acids. The CDR3 sequence is CSARDRDQPQHF. CDR3 coding DNA: TGCAGTGCTAGAGATAGGGACCAGCCCCAGCATTTT.

This clonotype has at least ten counts. The rearrangement uses TRBV19 and TRBJ1-6; 11 nucleotides align to TRBD1. V shed 6 bases and J 0 bases; nucleotides not matched to a gene: 16. The CDR3 has 21 amino acids. Per the germline V gene, CDR1 is LNHDA and CDR2 is SQIVND (reference sequence). The CDR3 nucleotides are TGTGCCAGTAGATGGACAGGGGGCGCGGAAGCCCTGAGCTCCTATAATTCACCCCTCCACTTT. It is translated as CASRWTGGAEALSSYNSPLHF.

The gene calls are TRBV6-2 or TRBV6-3 and TRBJ2-1; unclear D gene. V gave up 1 base and J gave up 10 bases, with 5 bases separating them. CDR1 is MNHEY and CDR2 is SVGEGT in the germline V gene. CDR3 length: 11 residues. For the CDR3, the DNA is TGTGCCAGCAGTTACTTGGGGGAGCAGTTCTTC. Residues: CASSYLGEQFF.

The rearrangement uses TRBV7-8 and TRBJ2-1; 9 bases line up with TRBD2. The CDR3 runs to 15 residues. Trimming took 5 bases from V and 6 from J; bases not matched to a gene: 8. CDR1 and CDR2 (germline): SGHVS, FQNEAQ. The CDR3 sequence: CASSQTAGGPNEQFF. For the CDR3, the DNA is TGTGCCAGCAGCCAAACGGCGGGAGGGCCCAATGAGCAGTTCTTC.

V is TRBV27 and J is TRBJ1-5; TRBD1 matches at 8 bases. The V segment lost 2 bases and the J segment 7 bases; nucleotides outside the gene matches: 7. Germline V lookup: CDR1 MNHEY, CDR2 SMNVEV (reference sequence). This CDR3 contains 15 residues. CDR3 sequence: CASSLTGQGRQPQHF. DNA for the CDR3: TGTGCCAGCAGTTTAACAGGACAGGGACGACAGCCCCAGCATTTT.

In this sample, this clonotype turned up many times. The chain carries TRBV7-9 and TRBJ2-1; D is possibly TRBD1 (6 bases). Germline CDR1 and CDR2: SEHNR and FQNEAQ (reference sequence). CDR3 length: 17 residues. The ends were cut back, 4 bases at V and 0 bases at J, with 16 bases in the middle. The CDR3 DNA reads TGTGCCAGCAGCTCCCTTGACAGGCCCAGCTCCTACAATGAGCAGTTCTTC. This sequence encodes CASSSLDRPSSYNEQFF.

The rearrangement links TRBV6-2 or TRBV6-3 to TRBJ2-7; D possibly corresponds to TRBD1 (5 bases). Trimming pared 7 bases from V and 4 bases from J, leaving 14 bases between. Germline V gene data show CDR1 as MNHEY and CDR2 as SVGEGT. The CDR3 runs to 13 residues. As DNA, the CDR3 is TGTGCCAGCAACGGCGCCCGGACATACGAGCAGTACTTC. It translates to CASNGARTYEQYF.

The sample holds many counts of this clonotype. The genes are TRBV7-9 and TRBJ2-7, with TRBD1 identical over 10 bases. The V segment lost 4 bases and the J segment 4 bases; nucleotides outside the gene matches: 7. CDR3 length: 15 amino acids. Germline V gene sequence: CDR1 SEHNR, CDR2 FQNEAQ (reference sequence). This CDR3 reads CASSSWDRGGYEQYF. The CDR3 DNA is TGTGCCAGCAGCTCTTGGGACAGGGGCGGGTACGAGCAGTACTTC.

On this clonotype: A much larger clone differs by one base, so this may be a read error. This chain joins TRBV29-1 and TRBJ2-2, with 11 bases fitting TRBD1. Germline CDR1 SQVTM, CDR2 ANQGSEA. The CDR3 runs 14 residues. The CDR3 spells CSVPGQGDAGELVF. CDR3 sequence (DNA): TGCAGCGTTCCGGGACAGGGGGACGCCGGGGAGCTGGTTTTT.

This clonotype was counted a few times. The gene calls are TRBV27 and TRBJ2-7; the D call may be TRBD1 or TRBD2 (6 bases each). The CDR3 runs 14 residues. Germline V gene lookup returns CDR1 MNHEY and CDR2 SMNVEV (reference sequence). Deletions cut 1 base from V and 4 bases from J, with 11 bases between. DNA of the CDR3: TGTGCCAGCAGTTTATTCGGGGGCGGGTACGAGCAGTACTTC. Translated: CASSLFGGGYEQYF.

This clonotype was recorded at least ten times. The chain joins TRBV6-1 to TRBJ2-7, with D perhaps matching TRBD2 (5 bases). There are 14 residues in the CDR3. V was shortened by 0 bases and J by 4 bases, with 10 bases between the two germline ends. The germline CDR1 and CDR2 sequences are MNHNS and SASEGT. CDR3 residues: CASSEAALGYEQYF. The CDR3 DNA sequence: TGTGCCAGCAGTGAAGCCGCACTAGGATACGAGCAGTACTTC.

This clonotype was observed many times. This rearrangement joins TRBV29-1 to TRBJ2-3, with a weak D call TRBD2 (5 bases). The CDR3 spans 14 residues. Germline V lookup: CDR1 SQVTM, CDR2 ANQGSEA. Trimming took off 4 bases at V and 1 base at J, with 12 bases between the two ends. In DNA, the CDR3 is TGCAGCGTTGGGTTCGGGATCGGCACAGATACGCAGTATTTT. It translates to CSVGFGIGTDTQYF.

The V gene is TRBV19, the J gene TRBJ1-1; D call uncertain. The V and J ends lost 8 bases and 5 bases respectively, with 12 bases between them. This CDR3 comprises 12 residues. Per the germline V gene, CDR1 is LNHDA and CDR2 is SQIVND (reference sequence). This CDR3 is CASLRGLTEAFF. In nucleotides, the CDR3 is TGTGCCAGTCTTCGGGGTTTAACTGAAGCTTTCTTT.

This sequence joins TRBV4-1 and TRBJ1-6; no clear D gene. Trimming removed 1 base from V and 2 bases from J, with 12 bases in between. This CDR3 region has 17 residues. The germline CDR1 and CDR2 sequences are MGHRA and YSYEKL. In DNA form, the CDR3 reads TGCGCCAGCAGCCAAGGGGCCGAAAAGGCCTATAATTCACCCCTCCACTTT. This codes for CASSQGAEKAYNSPLHF.